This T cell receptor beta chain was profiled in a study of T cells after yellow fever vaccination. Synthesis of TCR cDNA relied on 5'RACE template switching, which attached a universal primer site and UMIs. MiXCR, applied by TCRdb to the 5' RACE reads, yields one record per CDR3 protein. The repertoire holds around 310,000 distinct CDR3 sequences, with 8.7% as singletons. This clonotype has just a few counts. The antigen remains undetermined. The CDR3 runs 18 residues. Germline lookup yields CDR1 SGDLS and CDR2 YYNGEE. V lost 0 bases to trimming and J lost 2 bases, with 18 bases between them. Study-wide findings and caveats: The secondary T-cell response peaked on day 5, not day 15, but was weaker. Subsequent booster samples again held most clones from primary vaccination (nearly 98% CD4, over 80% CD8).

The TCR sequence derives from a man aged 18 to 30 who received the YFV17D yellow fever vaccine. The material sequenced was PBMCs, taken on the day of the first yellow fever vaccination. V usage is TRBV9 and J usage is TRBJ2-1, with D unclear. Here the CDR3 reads CASSVGGGQIVTYNEQFF. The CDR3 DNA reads TGTGCCAGCAGCGTAGGAGGTGGGCAGATCGTTACCTACAATGAGCAGTTCTTC.